The rows below give T cell receptor beta chains drawn from one sample of a study of blood T cell repertoires in COVID-19. Repertoires were generated with immunoSEQ multiplex PCR, while TCRdb's copy carries only in-frame clones and drops some. The table lists about 380,000 clones, approximately 90% of them singletons. Material for sequencing was PBMCs or T cells enriched from blood (not recorded which). These receptors were taken from a woman younger than 30 who had recovered from COVID-19. The CDR3 runs from the conserved cysteine through the conserved F or W. D genes are given only for firm matches. Rows give clone size only sometimes, using once, few, many, or a class for an expanded clone.

d_call: NA
v_call: TRBV5-6
clone_size: NA
j_call: TRBJ1-4
cdr3_nt: TGTGCCAGCAGCCCGGGGGGGGCCAATGAAAAACTGTTTTTT
cdr3_aa: CASSPGGANEKLFF

d_call: TRBD1
v_call: TRBV19
clone_size: NA
j_call: TRBJ2-5
cdr3_nt: TGTGCCAGTAGTATAGCAGGGGGCGAAGAGACCCAGTACTTC
cdr3_aa: CASSIAGGEETQYF

d_call: NA
v_call: TRBV5-8
clone_size: few
j_call: TRBJ2-7
cdr3_nt: TGTGCCGACCGGCAGGCCTACGAGCAGTACTTC
cdr3_aa: CADRQAYEQYF

d_call: TRBD1
v_call: TRBV6-5
clone_size: NA
j_call: TRBJ1-2
cdr3_nt: TGTGCCAGCAGAACAGGGGTTTTAAGCTATGGCTACACCTTC
cdr3_aa: CASRTGVLSYGYTF

d_call: NA
v_call: TRBV3-1/TRBV3-2
clone_size: few
j_call: TRBJ2-2
cdr3_nt: TGTGCCAGCAGCCTCCATGGACAGTCCCTGGGGACCGGGGAGCTGTTTTTT
cdr3_aa: CASSLHGQSLGTGELFF

d_call: NA
v_call: TRBV6-5
clone_size: NA
j_call: TRBJ1-1
cdr3_nt: TGTGCCATAGCTCTTCTGGGGGCGCGGGACACTGAAGCTTTCTTT
cdr3_aa: CAIALLGARDTEAFF

d_call: TRBD1
v_call: TRBV6-2/TRBV6-3
clone_size: NA
j_call: TRBJ2-2
cdr3_nt: TGTGCCAGCAGCGACAGGGTGGTCACCGGGGAGCTGTTTTTT
cdr3_aa: CASSDRVVTGELFF

d_call: TRBD2
v_call: TRBV3-1/TRBV3-2
clone_size: NA
j_call: TRBJ2-7
cdr3_nt: TGTGCCAGCAGCCTCTCTAGCGGGGGTTTTAGCTCCTACGAGCAGTACTTC
cdr3_aa: CASSLSSGGFSSYEQYF

d_call: TRBD1
v_call: TRBV11-3
clone_size: NA
j_call: TRBJ2-2
cdr3_nt: TGTGCCAGCAGCTCACCGACAGGGACCGGGGAGCTGTTTTTT
cdr3_aa: CASSSPTGTGELFF

d_call: TRBD1
v_call: TRBV19
clone_size: NA
j_call: TRBJ1-5
cdr3_nt: TGTGCCAGTACCCCGGACAGGGGGCAGCCCCAGCATTTT
cdr3_aa: CASTPDRGQPQHF

d_call: NA
v_call: TRBV5-1
clone_size: NA
j_call: TRBJ2-5
cdr3_nt: TGCGCCAGCAGCTTGAGACTTGAAGAGACCCAGTACTTC
cdr3_aa: CASSLRLEETQYF

d_call: TRBD2
v_call: TRBV7-2
clone_size: NA
j_call: TRBJ2-5
cdr3_nt: TGTGCCAGCAGCTTAGTGGGGGGGGAGACCCAGTACTTC
cdr3_aa: CASSLVGGETQYF

d_call: NA
v_call: TRBV19
clone_size: NA
j_call: TRBJ2-1
cdr3_nt: TGTGCCAGTAGACAAAGCGTGCAGGGACATTCCTACAATGAGCAGTTCTTC
cdr3_aa: CASRQSVQGHSYNEQFF

d_call: TRBD1
v_call: TRBV28
clone_size: NA
j_call: TRBJ2-7
cdr3_nt: TGTGCCAGCAGCACCGGGACAGTTAACAACGAGCAGTACTTC
cdr3_aa: CASSTGTVNNEQYF

d_call: TRBD1
v_call: TRBV5-1
clone_size: few
j_call: TRBJ1-2
cdr3_nt: TGCGCCAGCAGCTTATCAGGGGGCACTGGCTACACCTTC
cdr3_aa: CASSLSGGTGYTF

d_call: TRBD1
v_call: TRBV5-4
clone_size: NA
j_call: TRBJ2-7
cdr3_nt: TGTGCCAGCAGCGGTTGGGACAGGGGAGAGCAGTACTTC
cdr3_aa: CASSGWDRGEQYF

d_call: NA
v_call: TRBV2
clone_size: few
j_call: TRBJ1-1
cdr3_nt: TGTGCCAGCAGTCAACAAAGGAACACTGAAGCTTTCTTT
cdr3_aa: CASSQQRNTEAFF

d_call: TRBD1
v_call: TRBV9
clone_size: few
j_call: TRBJ1-2
cdr3_nt: TGTGCCAGCAGCGAATCCGGGACAGGGGCGAGCTATGGCTACACCTTC
cdr3_aa: CASSESGTGASYGYTF

d_call: NA
v_call: TRBV10-1
clone_size: NA
j_call: TRBJ1-1
cdr3_nt: TGCGCCAGCAGGCGGGGCGGTAACACTGAAGCTTTCTTT
cdr3_aa: CASRRGGNTEAFF

d_call: TRBD1
v_call: TRBV2
clone_size: once
j_call: TRBJ1-2
cdr3_nt: TGTGCCAGCAGTCCAGCAGGGACAGGGGATTTTTATGGCTACACCTTC
cdr3_aa: CASSPAGTGDFYGYTF

d_call: NA
v_call: TRBV15
clone_size: NA
j_call: TRBJ2-7
cdr3_nt: TGTGCCACCAGCAGAGGTACGGTCTACGAGCAGTACTTC
cdr3_aa: CATSRGTVYEQYF

d_call: NA
v_call: TRBV7-6
clone_size: NA
j_call: TRBJ1-4
cdr3_nt: TGTGCCAGCAGCAGCCAGGGAGGTCTTAATGAAAAACTGTTTTTT
cdr3_aa: CASSSQGGLNEKLFF